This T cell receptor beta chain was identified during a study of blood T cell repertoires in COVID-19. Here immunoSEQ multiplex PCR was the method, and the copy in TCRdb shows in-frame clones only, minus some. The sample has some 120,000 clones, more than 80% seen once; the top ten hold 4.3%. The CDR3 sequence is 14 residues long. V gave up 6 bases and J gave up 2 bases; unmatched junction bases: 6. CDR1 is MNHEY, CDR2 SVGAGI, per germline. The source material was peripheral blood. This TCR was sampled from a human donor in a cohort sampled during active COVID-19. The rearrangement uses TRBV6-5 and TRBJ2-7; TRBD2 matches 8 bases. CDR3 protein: CASRPSGGPYEQYV. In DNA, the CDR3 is TGTGCCAGCAGACCCTCGGGAGGGCCCTACGAGCAGTACGTC.